This T cell receptor beta chain was sequenced for a study of metastatic and nonmetastatic thyroid tumors. Turning to the study itself: Thyroid patients, malignant and benign, had repertoires compared across blood and tumor or nodule tissue.

This clone was recorded at least ten times. Other DNA variants within this sample encode the same CDR3. TCRdb redid the clone calls on the PCR reads using MiXCR. The table records about 24,000 clones, under 30% of them present only once. Every patient underwent thyroid surgery untreated. The length of the CDR3 is 11 residues. V was shortened by 3 bases and J by 7 bases, with 7 bases between the two germline ends. Germline V gene lookup returns CDR1 SGHTS and CDR2 YDEGEE. The chain combines TRBV5-8 with TRBJ2-5; D remains ambiguous. The sequenced sample consisted of tumor tissue. This receptor was identified in a male donor with papillary thyroid cancer or a benign thyroid nodule (not recorded which). Some clones in this sample may be carry-over from other donors' samples. CDR3 nucleotides: TGTGCCAGCAGCTCGAAGGGGACCCAGTACTTC. Protein product: CASSSKGTQYF.